This T cell receptor (beta chain) was found in a study of T-cell memory formation after mild COVID-19. About the study: The study found TCR clusters largely donor specific. Notes on the study in general: CD4/CD8 balance held among clones contracting day 15 to 85, and later expanders leaned CD4+. A subset of responding clones appeared in pre-infection memory, suggesting cross-reactive memory joined.

TCR alpha and TCR beta cDNA libraries carrying sample barcodes and UMIs were produced by 5'RACE using constant-segment primers. TCRdb reprocessed the 5' RACE reads via MiXCR and lists one record per CDR3 protein. The data hold around 130,000 distinct CDR3 sequences, with approximately 15% observed a single time. Germline lookup yields CDR1 SGHRS and CDR2 YFSETQ. Between the trimmed V and J ends, which lost 5 bases and 1 base, there was a span of 4 bases. The CDR3 consists of 11 residues. This clonotype was counted many times. Its matching antigen is unknown. This chain joins TRBV5-1 and TRBJ2-7; D is undetermined. Sequenced input: PBMCs or a T cell subset sorted from them (not recorded which). This TCR came from a man aged 18 to 30 who had mild COVID-19 (a few samples of this study predate the infection). Cell type and time point are not known. The DNA for the CDR3 is TGCGCCAGCAGGTCGTCCTACGAGCAGTACTTC. It translates to CASRSSYEQYF.